This T cell receptor beta chain was retrieved from a study of T cells in Graves' hyperthyroidism and ophthalmopathy. Study-level results: In blood, most of the thyroid clonotypes expanded above 0.001 were also present. Ophthalmopathy was separated from stable hyperthyroidism by a 13 V-J model. A median around six months before onset, the model predicted ophthalmopathy.

From RNA transcripts, TCR beta CDR3 regions were amplified. HTBI primers were employed in a first-round RT-PCR of the TCR CDR3. Using its own MiXCR run on the multiplex PCR reads, TCRdb lists one record per CDR3 protein. The data hold more than 600,000 distinct CDR3 sequences, with 16% observed a single time. On this clonotype itself: Its antigen is currently unknown.

The CDR3 sequence is 14 residues long. Trimming took 0 bases from V and 6 from J, leaving 12 bases between them. Germline V gene data show CDR1 as SGDLS and CDR2 as YYNGEE. The PBMCs were sourced from fresh peripheral blood (around 9.9 ml). Sequenced: blood. The receptor was derived from a young man with Graves' hyperthyroidism. The rearrangement joins TRBV9 to TRBJ2-5, with D possibly TRBD1 on 5 matching bases. The DNA for the CDR3 is TGTGCCAGCAGCGTAGATACAGGTTTGAAGACCCAGTACTTC. Amino acid sequence: CASSVDTGLKTQYF.